These 30 T cell receptor beta chains came from one sample sequenced in a study of molecular identifiers for immune sequencing clone quantification. Each CDR3 protein is one row after TCRdb ran MiXCR on the PCR reads. This table holds about 510,000 distinct CDR3 sequences, about 21% found once. Sequenced input: naive CD8+ T cells from blood, with Jurkat cell RNA spiked in. Described subset: FACS-sorted CD8+CD4-CCR7+CD45RA+ naive T cells. The receptors stem from a human donor in good health. Some libraries in this study had Jurkat cell RNA spiked in.

The V and J genes are TRBV4-1 and TRBJ1-1; no clear D gene. This CDR3 spans 13 amino acids. Germline V gene data show CDR1 as MGHRA and CDR2 as YSYEKL. V gave up 3 bases and J gave up 1 base, with 6 bases separating them. The CDR3 DNA sequence: TGCGCCAGCAGCCAGGGAGAGAACACTGAAGCTTTCTTT. Encoded protein: CASSQGENTEAFF.

This clonotype was seen repeatedly, ten times or more. This chain joins TRBV12-3 or TRBV12-4 and TRBJ1-2; D gene unclear. Between the trimmed V and J ends, which lost 6 bases and 4 bases, there was a span of 24 bases. The CDR3 sequence is 17 residues long. The CDR3 loop is CASSESLEGFVGYGYTF. As DNA, the CDR3 is TGTGCCAGCAGCGAATCCCTGGAGGGTTTTGTAGGCTATGGCTACACCTTC.

This clonotype was found many times. The chain combines TRBV6-1 with TRBJ1-1; 9 bases agree with TRBD1. The germline V gene has CDR1 MNHNS and CDR2 SASEGT. This CDR3 comprises 13 residues. Trimming cost V 6 bases and J 3 bases; bases outside gene matches: 2. In DNA form, the CDR3 reads TGTGCCAGCAGAGGACAGGGGTACACTGAAGCTTTCTTT. As protein: CASRGQGYTEAFF.

On this clonotype: A much more abundant neighbour one base away suggests this may be a read error. The V call is TRBV9, the J call TRBJ2-2; 7 nucleotides agree with TRBD2. Germline V gives CDR1 SGDLS, CDR2 YYNGEE. The CDR3 runs 17 residues. Unmatched junction bases numbered 11, after V lost 2 bases and J lost 4 bases. For the CDR3, the DNA is TGTGCCAGCAGCGTCCCTACTAGCGTATCGAGCACCGGGGAGCTGTTTTTT. Translating it yields CASSVPTSVSSTGELFF.

Comments on this clonotype: This may come from a read error, since a much larger clone is one base off. The chain recombines TRBV9 with TRBJ2-3; tentatively, D is TRBD1 (6 bases). Germline V gives CDR1 SGDLS, CDR2 YYNGEE. The length of the CDR3 is 16 residues. The CDR3 nucleotides read TGTGCCAGCAGCCCCCGAGGCGGTATGGGGGCAGATATGCAGTATTTT. This encodes CASSPRGGMGADMQYF.

This clonotype came up many times. This chain connects TRBV19 to TRBJ1-5; D might be TRBD1 (5 bases). The germline CDR1 and CDR2 sequences are LNHDA and SQIVND (reference sequence). There are 14 residues in the CDR3. The germline V and J ends were trimmed by 3 bases and 3 bases, with 9 bases remaining between them. This CDR3 is CASSMSRVNQPQHF. CDR3 nucleotide sequence: TGTGCCAGTAGTATGTCCAGGGTCAATCAGCCCCAGCATTTT.

This clonotype was observed at least ten times. This sequence joins TRBV6-5 and TRBJ2-7; D could derive from TRBD1 or TRBD2 (5 bases each). V shed 5 bases and J shed 2 bases, with 13 bases lying between them. The CDR3 spans 14 residues. CDR1 and CDR2 (germline): MNHEY, SVGAGI. CDR3 DNA sequence: TGTGCCAGCAGTGACCGGGACGGACCCTACGAGCAGTACTTC. It yields the protein CASSDRDGPYEQYF.

This clonotype was seen many times. CDR3 amino acids: CASSFPLPGALVDTQYF. CDR3 nucleotides: TGTGCCAGCAGTTTCCCTCTGCCGGGGGCTTTGGTGGATACGCAGTATTTT. V gene TRBV28 combines with J gene TRBJ2-3; D may be TRBD1 or TRBD2 (6 bases each). From germline, CDR1 is MDHEN and CDR2 SYDVKM. The CDR3 length is 17 residues. Deletions cut 3 bases from V and 6 bases from J, with 22 bases between.

The table lists this clonotype with a few counts. The chain links TRBV6-6 to TRBJ1-3; unclear D gene. The CDR3 covers 16 residues. CDR1 is MNHNY, CDR2 SVGAGI, per germline (reference sequence). V shed 4 bases and J shed 2 bases, with 15 bases lying between them. CDR3 region: CASSSSSRDTGNTIYF. CDR3 DNA sequence: TGTGCCAGCAGTTCCTCTTCCCGGGATACTGGAAACACCATATATTTT.

This clonotype was detected only a few times. The chain is built from TRBV5-6 and TRBJ1-6, with a weak D call TRBD1 (5 bases). Per the germline V gene, CDR1 is SGHDT and CDR2 is YYEEEE. V lost 6 bases, J lost 10 bases, and 14 bases lay in between. This CDR3 comprises 13 residues. The CDR3 here is CASTQGPGSPLHF. For the CDR3, the DNA is TGTGCCAGCACCCAGGGACCCGGCTCACCCCTCCACTTT.

A few counts support this clonotype. This chain uses TRBV5-4 with TRBJ2-3, with D maybe TRBD2 (7 bases). The germline CDR1 and CDR2 sequences are SGHNT and YYREEE (reference sequence). The V and J ends lost 0 bases and 7 bases respectively, with 15 bases between them. The CDR3 runs to 15 residues. The CDR3 DNA follows: TGTGCCAGCAGCTTGGGGTGGGGGGGCCTAAATACGCAGTATTTT. Residues: CASSLGWGGLNTQYF. The full variable domain, rest sourced from reference TRBV5-4 and TRBJ2-3, is ETGVTQSPTHLIKTRGQQVTLRCSSQSGHNTVSWYQQALGQGPQFIFQYYREEENGRGNFPPRFSGLQFPNYSSELNVNALELDDSALYLCASSLGWGGLNTQYFGPGTRLTVL.

This clonotype came up many times. The gene calls are TRBV14 and TRBJ2-6, with D possibly being TRBD2 (5 bases). Trimming shortened V by 3 bases and J by 0 bases, and 12 bases separated the two germline ends. Per the germline V gene, CDR1 is SGHDN and CDR2 is FVKESK. The CDR3 is 17 residues long. CDR3 loop: CASSHWTVDSGANVLTF. Written as DNA, the CDR3 is TGTGCCAGCAGCCATTGGACTGTAGACTCTGGGGCCAACGTCCTGACTTTC.

A few counts support this clonotype. V and J are TRBV20-1 and TRBJ1-2; 9 bases agree with TRBD1. Germline-derived CDR1 and CDR2 are DFQATT and SNEGSKA (reference sequence). The CDR3 runs 16 residues. Trimming cost V 6 bases and J 3 bases; bases outside gene matches: 14. Written as DNA, the CDR3 is TGCAGTGCATTCTCGCCGGACAGGGGTGACTACTATGGCTACACCTTC. This codes for CSAFSPDRGDYYGYTF.

At least ten counts were recorded for this clonotype. The chain joins TRBV7-2 to TRBJ2-2; no reliable D call. V lost 4 bases and J lost 1, with 7 bases in between. Germline V gives CDR1 SGHTA, CDR2 FQGNSA. The CDR3 totals 14 residues. The CDR3 nucleotides are TGTGCCAGCAGCTACTATCTGAACACCGGGGAGCTGTTTTTT. It codes for CASSYYLNTGELFF. Supplemented by reference TRBV7-2 and TRBJ2-2, the full variable domain reads GAGVSQSPSNKVTEKGKDVELRCDPISGHTALYWYRQSLGQGLEFLIYFQGNSAPDKSGLPSDRFSAERTGGSVSTLTIQRTQQEDSAVYLCASSYYLNTGELFFGEGSRLTVL.

The chain employs TRBV6-6 and TRBJ2-7; D possibly corresponds to TRBD1 (7 bases). This CDR3 has 15 amino acids. CDR1 and CDR2 (germline): MNHNY, SVGAGI (reference sequence). V shed 0 bases and J shed 2 bases, with 11 bases lying between them. In DNA form, the CDR3 reads TGTGCCAGCAGTTACTCGCAGGGGGGCACCTACGAGCAGTACTTC. This translates into CASSYSQGGTYEQYF.

The sample holds many counts of this clonotype. This chain uses TRBV4-1 with TRBJ1-1; 8 bases are a match to TRBD1. The CDR3 contains 16 residues. Per germline, CDR1 MGHRA and CDR2 YSYEKL. Trimming cost V 5 bases and J 11 bases; bases outside gene matches: 19. CDR3 nucleotides: TGCGCCAGCAGCGTTACAGGGGGTACGAGGCAATCCCCCGCTTTCTTT. Protein sequence: CASSVTGGTRQSPAFF.

This clonotype has only a few counts. This sequence may be a read error, since a much larger clone differs from it by one base. This chain joins TRBV7-2 and TRBJ2-5; D is possibly TRBD1 (6 bases). Germline CDR1 is SGHTA and CDR2 is FQGNSA. This CDR3 comprises 14 residues. DNA for the CDR3: TGTGCCAGCAGCTTAGAAACCAGGGGTGAGACCCAGCACTTC. It encodes CASSLETRGETQHF.

The sample holds many counts of this clonotype. The chain has TRBV16 and TRBJ1-1; D is unclear. This CDR3 spans 13 amino acids. Germline-derived CDR1 and CDR2 are KGHSY and FQNENV. V lost 2 bases, J lost 2 bases, and 6 bases lay in between. In DNA form, the CDR3 reads TGTGCCAGCAGCCAAGAGAGCAACACTGAAGCTTTCTTT. It codes for CASSQESNTEAFF.

A note on this clonotype: This sequence may be a read error, since a much larger clone differs from it by one base. The chain couples TRBV5-1 to TRBJ2-7; D ambiguous. V lost 1 base and J 5 bases, leaving 16 bases between the germline ends. The germline V gene has CDR1 SGHRS and CDR2 YFSETQ. The CDR3 runs 15 residues. As DNA, the CDR3 is TGCGCCAGCAGCTTGAAAAGTAGCTCTTACCACGAGCAGTACTTC. It specifies CASSLKSSSYHEQYF.

The chain links TRBV5-5 to TRBJ2-5, with D perhaps given as TRBD1 or TRBD2 (7 bases each). The CDR3 has 16 residues. CDR1 is SGHKS, CDR2 YYEKEE, per germline (reference sequence). Trimming stripped 1 base from V and 5 bases from J, with 18 bases between. The CDR3 protein is CASSLTEGARGETQYF. In DNA, the CDR3 is TGTGCCAGCAGCTTGACTGAGGGGGCGCGGGGGGAGACCCAGTACTTC.

This clonotype turned up a few times. V is TRBV19 and J is TRBJ2-3, with D possibly TRBD1 on 5 matching bases. Trimming pared 4 bases from V and 2 bases from J, leaving 16 bases between. The CDR3 is made up of 16 amino acids. Germline V gene data show CDR1 as LNHDA and CDR2 as SQIVND (reference sequence). The CDR3 reads CASSKTAEPYTDTQYF. CDR3 DNA sequence: TGTGCCAGTAGTAAGACAGCAGAGCCCTACACAGATACGCAGTATTTT.

A word on this clonotype: A much more abundant neighbour one base away suggests this may be a read error. The CDR3 is CSADGGFYTEAFF. In DNA, the CDR3 is TGCAGCGCCGACGGGGGTTTTTACACTGAAGCTTTCTTT. V gene TRBV29-1 combines with J gene TRBJ1-1, with D maybe TRBD1 (5 bases). Trimming removed 7 bases from V and 3 bases from J, with 15 bases in between. Looked up from germline, CDR1 is SQVTM and CDR2 is ANQGSEA. The CDR3 sequence is 13 residues long.

Worth noting for this clonotype: The CDR3 does not end in the conserved phenylalanine or tryptophan, so this is likely a read error. This sequence joins TRBV4-3 and TRBJ2-5, with 9 nucleotides matching TRBD2. J lost 2 bases, V lost 3 bases, and 4 bases had no gene match. The length of the CDR3 is 15 residues. Germline V CDR1 and CDR2: LGHNA, YSLEER. For the CDR3, the DNA is TGCGCCAGCAGCCAGACTAGCGGCACGCAAGAGACCCAGTACATC. Translating gives CASSQTSGTQETQYI.

V is TRBV27 and J is TRBJ2-7; D possibly corresponds to TRBD2 (7 bases). Trimming removed 2 bases at V and 5 bases at J, with 16 bases between. There are 15 residues in the CDR3. Germline V gives CDR1 MNHEY, CDR2 SMNVEV (reference sequence). CDR3 region: CASSLRGAVYNEQYF. The CDR3 nucleotides read TGTGCCAGCAGTTTACGGGGGGCGGTCTACAACGAGCAGTACTTC.

At least ten counts were recorded for this clonotype. The CDR3 spells CSARDARNTQYF. The CDR3 DNA sequence: TGCAGTGCTAGAGATGCACGGAATACGCAGTATTTT. This chain uses TRBV20-1 with TRBJ2-3; D unresolved. The CDR3 is 12 amino acids. Germline V gene sequence: CDR1 DFQATT, CDR2 SNEGSKA (reference sequence). V was cut by 0 bases and J by 7 bases, with 8 bases left in between.

This clonotype was picked up many times. This chain joins TRBV5-6 and TRBJ2-5; weak D call: TRBD2 (5 bases). The germline V gene encodes CDR1 SGHDT and CDR2 YYEEEE. The CDR3 covers 15 residues. The V and J ends lost 0 bases and 4 bases respectively, with 13 bases between them. CDR3 residues: CASSLAASLRETQYF. The CDR3 DNA reads TGTGCCAGCAGCTTGGCGGCTAGCCTCCGAGAGACCCAGTACTTC.

In regard to this clonotype: The germline gene is not matched at one end of the junction; a read error may be the cause. V and J are TRBV19 and TRBJ1-5; maybe TRBD1 (6 bases). Per the germline V gene, CDR1 is LNHDA and CDR2 is SQIVND (reference sequence). The CDR3 runs 15 residues. The CDR3 loop is CASSMAGAGNRPQHF. In DNA, the CDR3 is TGTGCCAGTAGTATGGCAGGGGCTGGCAATCGGCCCCAGCATTTT.

The CDR3 spells CASSQDRGAGQETQYF. In nucleotides, the CDR3 is TGCGCCAGCAGCCAAGATCGAGGGGCGGGGCAAGAGACCCAGTACTTC. V and J are TRBV4-3 and TRBJ2-5; D possibly corresponds to TRBD2 (6 bases). Germline CDR1 reads LGHNA; CDR2 reads YSLEER. The CDR3 totals 16 residues. The germline V and J ends were trimmed by 0 bases and 2 bases, with 13 bases remaining between them.

Ten or more counts support this clonotype. The chain joins TRBV19 to TRBJ2-5, with TRBD2 matching over 7 bases. The CDR3 loop spans 15 amino acids. The V gene's germline CDR1 is LNHDA and CDR2 SQIVND (reference sequence). Trimming cost V 10 bases and J 0 bases; bases outside gene matches: 11. CDR3 DNA: TGTGCCACCAAATTGAGCGGGAAGTACCAAGAGACCCAGTACTTC. Amino acid sequence: CATKLSGKYQETQYF.

The V call is TRBV15, the J call TRBJ2-7; a possible D gene is TRBD2 (5 bases). The germline V gene has CDR1 LNHNV and CDR2 YYDKDF (reference sequence). The CDR3 loop spans 14 amino acids. The V and J ends lost 5 bases and 0 bases respectively, with 11 bases between them. The CDR3, as DNA: TGTGCCACCAGCGCTCACGAGGGCTCCTACGAGCAGTACTTC. Protein product: CATSAHEGSYEQYF.